Listed below are T cell receptor beta chains from one sample, sequenced in a study of MAIT cells during Salmonella Paratyphi A infection. TCRdb reanalysed the 5' RACE reads using MiXCR and keeps one entry per CDR3 protein. In the table there are around 670 distinct CDR3 sequences, 25% to 30% of which are singletons. The material sequenced was MAIT cells from blood, taken at the middle sampling point of the challenge study. The receptors stem from a person aged 18 to 75 who was deliberately infected with Salmonella Paratyphi A in a paratyphoid fever challenge study. Each CDR3 is given with its conserved first and last residue. D genes are given only for firm matches. Clone sizes are given selectively: once, few, many, or a class where the clone is expanded.

V gene,CDR3 length,J gene,clone size,D gene,CDR3 DNA,CDR3 protein
TRBV3-1,15,TRBJ2-3,-,-,TGTGCCAGCAGCCAAGATTCCAGATTCCTGGATACGCAGTATTTT,CASSQDSRFLDTQYF
TRBV15,16,TRBJ2-1,many,TRBD2,TGTGCCACCAGCGAGACCGGGACTAGCGGATACAATGAGCAGTTCTTC,CATSETGTSGYNEQFF